This is a list of T cell receptor beta chains from one sample in a study of T cells in Graves' hyperthyroidism and ophthalmopathy. TCRdb reprocessed the multiplex PCR reads via MiXCR and lists one record per CDR3 protein. This repertoire shows nearly 600,000 distinct CDR3 sequences, approximately 15% found once; its top ten account for more than 6%. Sequences were obtained from blood. The source is a woman younger than 30 with Graves' ophthalmopathy. Each CDR3 is given with its conserved first and last residue. Fields, in order: clone size, D gene, J gene, V gene, CDR3 DNA, CDR3 protein. The D gene is left open where the match is weak. Rows may omit the clone size; those that give it use once, few, many or a size class.

>many|TRBD1|TRBJ1-2|TRBV3-1
TGTGCCAGCAGCCAGTTCGACAGGGGGACGAATGGCTACACCTTC
CASSQFDRGTNGYTF
>NA|NA|TRBJ2-1|TRBV7-2
TGTGCCAGCAGCTTAGAATCCTCAGGTTACAATGAGCAGTTCTTC
CASSLESSGYNEQFF
>few|NA|TRBJ1-1|TRBV9
TGTGCCAGCAGCCCCTCAGACAGAAACACTGAAGCTTCCTTT
CASSPSDRNTEASF
>NA|TRBD1|TRBJ1-2|TRBV27
TGTGCCAGCAGTTTAGAGGGGGCGGGCCATGGCTACACCTTC
CASSLEGAGHGYTF
>few|TRBD1|TRBJ2-2|TRBV18
TGTGCCAGTTCGGAAGTACAGGGGACGAACACCGGGGAGCTGTTTTTT
CASSEVQGTNTGELFF
>many|TRBD2|TRBJ2-1|TRBV7-9
TGTGCCAGCAGCGTCGGGACTAGCGGGAGTAGGGATGAGCAGTTCTTC
CASSVGTSGSRDEQFF
>NA|TRBD2|TRBJ2-7|TRBV5-1
TGCGCCAGCAGCTTGGGTCCTAGCGGTTCCTACGAGCAGTACTTC
CASSLGPSGSYEQYF
>many|NA|TRBJ2-7|TRBV18
TGTGCCAGCTCACCACCGATTAGGGGCTACGAGCAGTACTTC
CASSPPIRGYEQYF
>many|TRBD2|TRBJ2-3|TRBV7-2
TGTGCCAGCAGCGGGACTAGCGGGATAGATACGCAGTATTTT
CASSGTSGIDTQYF
>NA|TRBD2|TRBJ2-1|TRBV19
TGTGCCAGTAGTATAGGAGCGGGAGGTCACAATGAGCAGTTCTTC
CASSIGAGGHNEQFF
>few|NA|TRBJ2-3|TRBV4-1
TGCGCCAGCAGCCTGCCGGCGGGGCGGGATACGCAGTATTTT
CASSLPAGRDTQYF
>many|NA|TRBJ2-1|TRBV27
TGTGCCAGCACCCTGGGGTCACGGGGCTACAATGAGCAGTTCTTC
CASTLGSRGYNEQFF
>once|NA|TRBJ2-2|TRBV4-2
TGTGCCAGCAGCCAAGAAGTCCCCGGGGAGCTGTTTTTT
CASSQEVPGELFF
>many|NA|TRBJ2-3|TRBV6-1
TGTGCCAGCAAGGAAAATACGCAGTATTTT
CASKENTQYF
>many|TRBD1|TRBJ2-3|TRBV7-2
TGTGCCAGCAGCCCTCCGGACAGGGGGGTGGGGGATACGCAGTATTTT
CASSPPDRGVGDTQYF
>many|TRBD2|TRBJ2-7|TRBV11-3
TGTGCCAGCGGACCCCGAGGGAGGGCTTCTTACGAGCAGTACTTC
CASGPRGRASYEQYF
>many|TRBD2|TRBJ2-1|TRBV13
TGTGCCAGCAGCATTAGCGGGGGCTCCTACAATGAGCAGTTCTTC
CASSISGGSYNEQFF
>many|TRBD1|TRBJ1-1|TRBV2
TGTGCCAGCTTGGTTGACAGGGGCATGGAAGCTTTCTTT
CASLVDRGMEAFF
>NA|NA|TRBJ2-2|TRBV12-3/TRBV12-4
TGTGCCAGCAGTTTACATGGGGCAGAGACCGGGGAGCTGTTTTTT
CASSLHGAETGELFF
>many|NA|TRBJ1-1|TRBV7-2
TGTGCCAGCAGCTTAGCCGACAGCCGGAATGCTTTCTTT
CASSLADSRNAFF
>NA|TRBD2|TRBJ2-3|TRBV20-1
TGCAGTGCTGGCTCTGGGGGGCGCGGGCTAGCGGGAGGCCCGGGGGATACGCAGTATTTT
CSAGSGGRGLAGGPGDTQYF
>NA|NA|TRBJ2-1|TRBV12-3/TRBV12-4
TGTGCCAGCAGTTTAGGAGGGGGCTCCGGGGGGCAGTTCTTC
CASSLGGGSGGQFF
>many|TRBD1|TRBJ1-2|TRBV27
TGTGCCAGCAGTCCAAGTCCCGGGACAGGGACTCGTGGCTACACCTTC
CASSPSPGTGTRGYTF
>many|TRBD1|TRBJ2-6|TRBV10-3
TGTGCCATCAGCCCCGGGACAGGAGAATTATCTGGGGCCAACGTCCTGACTTTC
CAISPGTGELSGANVLTF
>many|NA|TRBJ1-6|TRBV4-1
TGCGCCAGCAGCCAAGTTCCAGGGGTTAGCTATGATTCACCCCTCCACTTT
CASSQVPGVSYDSPLHF
>NA|TRBD1|TRBJ2-1|TRBV27
TGTGCCAGCAGTTTACCGGGACAGGGCTACAATGGGCAGTTCTTC
CASSLPGQGYNGQFF
>few|NA|TRBJ1-2|TRBV18
TGTGCCAGCTCACCATCCGACAGGCCACTATATGGCTACACCTTC
CASSPSDRPLYGYTF
>many|NA|TRBJ2-7|TRBV13
TGTGCCAGCAGCTCAAGGGGACTTACCTACGAGCAGTACTTC
CASSSRGLTYEQYF
>many|NA|TRBJ2-2|TRBV5-1
TGCGCCAGCAGCTTACGGGTCGATGCCGGGGAGCTGTTTTTT
CASSLRVDAGELFF
>once|NA|TRBJ2-5|TRBV6-5
TGTGCCAGCAGTTCTACGGGAGGATTAGGGGGCCCAGAGACCCAGTACTTC
CASSSTGGLGGPETQYF
>NA|NA|TRBJ2-7|TRBV12-5
TGTGCTAGTGGTTTTGAACTCAACTACGAGCAGTACTTC
CASGFELNYEQYF
>many|TRBD1|TRBJ2-2|TRBV28
TGTGCCAGCAGTCGGACAGGGGTTTCATTGGGGGAGCTGTTTTTT
CASSRTGVSLGELFF
>many|TRBD1|TRBJ2-7|TRBV28
TGTGCCAGCAGGTCCGGGACAGGGACCTACGAGCAGTACTTC
CASRSGTGTYEQYF
>many|NA|TRBJ2-7|TRBV28
TGTGCCAGCAGCCGACAGGGGAGGGCGTCCTACGAGCAGTACTTC
CASSRQGRASYEQYF
>NA|NA|TRBJ2-3|TRBV6-4
TGTGCCAGCAGTCCCAAGACAGCCTTTAGAGGAGATACGCAGTATTTT
CASSPKTAFRGDTQYF
>many|NA|TRBJ2-1|TRBV30
TGTGCCGGTACAGGGTGGCATGAGCAGTTCTTC
CAGTGWHEQFF
>many|TRBD1|TRBJ1-2|TRBV29-1
TGCAGCGTGCGGGGACAGAGGGATGGCTACACCTTC
CSVRGQRDGYTF
>many|NA|TRBJ2-1|TRBV12-3/TRBV12-4
TGTGCCAGCAGTTTAGCAACTAGTTTCGATGAGCAGTTCTTC
CASSLATSFDEQFF
>many|TRBD1|TRBJ1-1|TRBV28
TGTGCCAGCAGTCAGGACGGACAGGGAACCACTGAAGCTTTCTTT
CASSQDGQGTTEAFF
>many|TRBD2|TRBJ2-3|TRBV4-3
TGCGCCAGCAGCCAGAAAGGGTGGTATGGCGGGAGAATGCCAGATACGCAGTATTTT
CASSQKGWYGGRMPDTQYF
>few|NA|TRBJ1-1|TRBV19
TGTGCCAGTAGCTCGGACTACACTGAAGCTTTCTTT
CASSSDYTEAFF
>many|TRBD2|TRBJ2-7|TRBV28
TGTGCCAGCAGTTTCAGACTAGCGGGCTCCTACGAGCAGTACTTC
CASSFRLAGSYEQYF
>many|NA|TRBJ2-1|TRBV19
TGTGCCAGTAGTATAGAGGCCAACTACAATGAGCAGTTCTTC
CASSIEANYNEQFF
>few|TRBD2|TRBJ2-5|TRBV20-1
TGCAGTGCTAGAAAAGCGGGAGTCCTCCAAGAGACCCAGTACTTC
CSARKAGVLQETQYF
>many|NA|TRBJ2-3|TRBV27
TGTGCCAGCAGTGCTTTAGCCCGCACAGATACGCAGTATTTT
CASSALARTDTQYF
>NA|TRBD2|TRBJ2-1|TRBV3-1
TGTGCCAGCAGCCAAGAGACCTCGCCCCGGACTAGCGACGCCTACAATGAGCAGTTCTTC
CASSQETSPRTSDAYNEQFF
>NA|TRBD2|TRBJ2-7|TRBV10-3
TGTGCCATCAACCTAGGACTAGCGGGATACTACGAGCAGTACTTC
CAINLGLAGYYEQYF
>NA|TRBD2|TRBJ2-5|TRBV7-6
TGTGCCAGCAGGGCGCGGGGGAGGGGAGCACAAGAGACCCAGTACTTC
CASRARGRGAQETQYF
>many|NA|TRBJ1-2|TRBV27
TGTGCCAGCAGTTTCTTAGGGGCAAATGGCTACACCTTC
CASSFLGANGYTF
>NA|NA|TRBJ1-6|TRBV5-1
TGCGCCAGCAGCTTGGGACAGGAGGCTTCACCCCTCCACTTT
CASSLGQEASPLHF
>NA|NA|TRBJ2-2|TRBV27
TGTGCCAGCAGCCAGGACCCGTTTTTTGACGCCGGGGAGCTGTTTTTT
CASSQDPFFDAGELFF
>NA|NA|TRBJ1-4|TRBV20-1
TGCAGTGCTTGGGTTCGGGGGAGTCGTGAAAAACTGTTTTTT
CSAWVRGSREKLFF
>NA|NA|TRBJ2-2|TRBV7-9
TGTGCCAGCGGCTCGCAGGGGACCGGGGAGCTGTTTTTT
CASGSQGTGELFF
>many|NA|TRBJ2-5|TRBV5-1
TGCGCCAGCAGCTCCCCTAGCCGGACGGGAGAGACCCAGTACTTC
CASSSPSRTGETQYF
>NA|NA|TRBJ2-1|TRBV14
TGTGCCAGCAGCCACGGTGGCTACGAGCAGTTCTTC
CASSHGGYEQFF
>many|NA|TRBJ2-5|TRBV7-8
TGTGCCAGCAGCTCCGGACCCCTGGAAGAGACCCAGTACTTC
CASSSGPLEETQYF